The T cell receptor beta chain described here comes from a study of blood T cell repertoires in COVID-19. TCRdb's table, derived via immunoSEQ multiplex PCR, lists solely in-frame clones and lacks some. The sample contains 150,000 or so clones, over 70% of which appear only once. The CDR3 is 16 residues long. With 1 base removed from V and 0 bases from J, the gap between germline ends came to 13 bases. Germline CDR1 MGHRA, CDR2 YSYEKL. Sequences were obtained from PBMCs or T cells enriched from blood (not recorded which). The J gene is TRBJ2-7, the V gene TRBV4-1; TRBD1 is a possible D gene (5 bases). The clonotype originates from a woman aged 55-70 years who had recovered from COVID-19. CDR3 sequence: CASSQVGIGDSYEQYF. The CDR3 region has the DNA TGCGCCAGCAGCCAAGTCGGCATAGGGGACTCCTACGAGCAGTACTTC.